This T cell receptor beta chain was found in a study of blood T cell repertoires in COVID-19. CDR3 length equals 16 residues. Germline V gene data show CDR1 as SGHVS and CDR2 as FNYEAQ. V was pared by 5 bases and J by 4 bases, with 9 bases of the junction left unmatched. The method was immunoSEQ multiplex PCR; TCRdb's version includes in-frame clones alone and lacks a portion of them. The sample lists about 110,000 clones; over 75% were seen once. Input material: peripheral blood. The chain is built from TRBV7-6 and TRBJ2-3; 10 bases align to TRBD2. The sequence derives from a woman between 50 and 59 years old with acute or convalescent COVID-19. The CDR3 region is CASSPYGLAAADTQYF. The CDR3 DNA reads TGTGCCAGCAGCCCTTACGGACTAGCGGCGGCAGATACGCAGTATTTT.